A single TCR beta chain is shown here with its context. The target of this receptor is not known. No per-base quality is available; no much larger clone lies one base away. Library construction relied on the immunoSEQ multiplex PCR assay. The multiplex PCR relied on a mix of 60 forward primers for TCR Vbeta segments and 13 reverse primers for TCR Jbeta segments. The CDR3 region of rearranged TCR beta genes was amplified from genomic DNA by a multiplex PCR assay. The Illumina HiSeq System was used to sequence the amplified TCR beta libraries as 87-base-pair reads. Under the source paper's analysis protocol: A later analysis tallied 75 million to 85 million unique TCR beta chains across the 666 repertoires, and about 10 million of those chains were shared by two or more donors. To remove PCR and sequencing errors, raw reads were error-corrected and collapsed into unique sequences using a nearest-neighbor algorithm that merged closely related sequences. V, D and J gene segments were assigned by aligning CDR3 sequences to IMGT reference sequences. For a sequence to be retained, at least a six-nucleotide match to both a V gene segment and a J gene segment was required. A rearrangement counted as productive if the CDR3 had no stop codons and remained in frame with V and J, and every other rearrangement counted as non-productive. Following IMGT convention, CDR3 was defined as the stretch from the second conserved V-encoded cysteine up to the conserved J-encoded phenylalanine. Sequences without an unambiguous match to a single V gene segment were excluded from the earlier analysis of 450 to 750 of the donors. An earlier analysis of 587 of the donors called V segments functional above 56.7% productive rearrangements and segregating when the between-donor standard deviation exceeded 5%. A statistical classification framework was developed to diagnose cytomegalovirus status using the catalog of TCR beta chain sequences. V and J gene assignment, in a later analysis, came from comparing TCR nucleotide sequences with IMGT/GENE-DB human TR gene sequences. In a later analysis, CDR3 sequences and most-parsimonious VDJ recombination scenarios were assigned using the TCRdist pipeline. A later analysis defined each TCR beta chain by its CDR3 amino acid sequence plus V-gene family, and excluded reads lacking a unique V-gene family. To address suspected cross-contamination and a sequencing artifact, a later analysis removed around 600 highly shared, low-generation-probability nucleotide sequences. In a later analysis, a clonal expansion index for each public chain was calculated from normalized within-repertoire ranks of inferred template counts. A later analysis computed generation probabilities with a VDJ recombination model fitted to out-of-frame rearrangements, and checked the results against IGoR. In a later analysis, hypergeometric tests were used to score TCR-TCR, TCR-HLA and TCR-CMV co-occurrence, with a repertoire-size bias correction applied to TCR pairs. False discovery rates were estimated in a later analysis by permuting HLA or CMV assignments 20 times. In a later analysis, co-occurring TCRs were grouped using DBSCAN, with TCRdist sequence similarity added in when clustering inside HLA-allele-positive subsets. For co-occurrence clustering, repertoires with fewer than 30,000 or more than 120,000 public chains were excluded, along with a handful of repertoires with anomalous nucleotide sharing. TCRdb provides this immuneACCESS table in a form limited to in-frame rearrangements. Some clones are lacking; in checked studies, under half of them reflect an unresolved V gene, and why the rest are absent is not known. V, J and clone size derive from that table, while D and trimming were established from the DNA sequence. The sample contains 120,000 or so clones, over 70% of them found a single time. The biggest ten clones account for approximately 4% of the sample.

Counted from cysteine to phenylalanine, this CDR3 has 17 amino acids. Kept here is only the CDR3 DNA, which spans 51 bases and is read in frame from base 1. After removal of 3 bases from V and 3 bases from J, the junction retains 7 bases not matched to a gene. CDR1 and CDR2 are drawn from the germline V gene: SGHTA, FQGNSA. The cohort was made up of 666 healthy bone marrow donors. All cohort members were sampled while nominally healthy, although unrecorded immune exposures were likely present. The donor was CMV seropositive and was included in the group of 250 to 350 seropositive cohort members. Every donor gave a peripheral blood sample, and the peripheral blood mononuclear cells from that sample were used for TCR beta sequencing. The Qiagen DNeasy Blood Extraction Kit was used to extract genomic DNA from the blood cell samples. The sample originates from a study of cytomegalovirus exposure and HLA in healthy donors (dated by TCRdb to about 2017). Broadly, across the study: An earlier analysis of roughly 630 of the donors reported approximately 290 Gb of sequence data and around 120 million unique TCR beta sequences from about 200 million T cells. Rather than drawing on any new phenotypic data, the later analysis identified candidate immune exposures from TCR beta sequences and the way those sequences occurred across donors. Using immunosequencing, the study profiled T cell repertoires from 640 or so subjects and related those repertoires to cytomegalovirus serostatus. The number of donors typed differed by locus, with 629-630 for A, B, C, DRB1 and DQB1, roughly 520 for DQA1, about 610 for DPA1, and approximately 470 for DPB1. The study aimed to test whether cataloging public T cell receptors could reveal signatures of past pathogen exposure. Of the 300 to 500 genotyped donors, over 80% were placed in the genetic ancestry cluster associated with self-reported Caucasian donors. HLA typing included class I and class II loci at four-digit resolution. An earlier analysis of 587 of the donors used high-throughput TCR beta sequencing to judge whether each TCR beta V gene segment behaved as functional or pseudogenic. On average, around 240,000 unique TCR beta nucleotide sequences were sequenced per donor among about 400 genotyped donors of the cohort, with about 17% of those sequences being non-productive. A later analysis re-analyzed previously published TCR beta repertoires from approximately 670 donors and added high-resolution HLA genotyping to study TCR occurrence patterns. To predict cytomegalovirus infection status, the study combined high-throughput TCR immunosequencing, statistical association of individual TCRs with disease status, and machine learning. Roughly five DR-DQ haplotypes were treated as single units for association and clustering because of strong linkage in the cohort. About 280 gigabases of sequencing data and approximately 84 million unique TCR sequences were included in an early release covering about 700 HLA-typed donors. In addition to the first cohort of 666 subjects, a separate validation cohort of some 120 different subjects was used. Every repertoire in the discovery cohort had been generated on one and the same sequencing platform. Genome-wide SNP genotypes for about 65% of the 666 donors were used in a later genetic analysis, which treated that subset as a discovery cohort. Donor age, sex, ethnicity and CMV serostatus were compiled alongside the repertoire data. General conclusions and limits of the study: While some public TCRs were present in many individuals, most TCR sequences turned up only very rarely across donors. In a later analysis, 16,951 TCR beta sequences were associated with specific HLA alleles at a false discovery rate of 0.05. Correlated functional status among segregating V segments might be attributable to linkage disequilibrium, but an unknown experimental factor could not be ruled out. Because the 87-base-pair reads could not distinguish some IMGT-functional V segments, including TRBV6-2 and TRBV6-3, those segments were excluded. According to a later analysis, most CMV-associated TCR beta chains appeared to be HLA-restricted, and the HLA associations seemed to be driven largely by CMV exposure. In a later genetic analysis, fewer N-insertions in productive TCRs were reported among donors in an Asian-associated ancestry cluster than the roughly 710-donor mean. It was suggested by the authors that the approach could potentially be generalized to other disease states and immunological phenotypes. Assigning TCR associations to individual alleles was difficult when HLA alleles, especially DR and DQ, strongly co-occurred. In a later analysis, HLA-associated TCR beta chains showed more clonal expansion and lower generation probabilities than non-associated chains that were equally common. A later analysis reported that several top co-occurrence clusters appeared linked to parvovirus B19, influenza, CMV and Epstein-Barr virus. Three of the identified cytomegalovirus-associated TCR beta chains were confirmed in vitro to be specific for cytomegalovirus antigens. The study listed 164 TCR beta chains as associated with cytomegalovirus. HLA typing was unavailable for some donors at each locus, so association tests used only the typed subset. The presence/absence analyses assumed that sequencing depth was roughly uniform across donors, and that assumption may not be true. The only immune exposure information available for the cohort was CMV serostatus. The classifier was reported to diagnose cytomegalovirus status with high specificity and sensitivity in both the original and validation cohorts. In a later analysis, the rate of TCR association differed among HLA loci, with DRB1 alleles having the most associated TCRs and HLA-C alleles having the fewest. The cohort was sequenced for TCR beta chains only, and without alpha or paired-chain data the features that could be detected were limited. A further reported finding was that TCR beta sequences accurately predicted the HLA-A and HLA-B alleles for most subjects in the first cohort. An earlier analysis of some 560 of the donors showed that most TCR beta V segments appeared in productive rearrangements either about 87% or about 30% of the time, which broadly matched IMGT annotations. The sequencing pipeline was judged likely to have produced a cluster of highly shared sequence variants as a technical artifact. A later genetic analysis associated a missense DCLRE1C variant with V-gene and J-gene trimming of TCR beta chains, and an independent cohort replicated the association. The earlier analysis of about 600 of the donors excluded approximately 15 rarely observed V segments, including chromosome 9 orphons, because counts were too low.

What was sequenced was PBMCs. The sequence is built from TRBV7-2 and TRBJ2-2; TRBD2 aligns with 10 central bases. This TCR was recovered from a man aged 18 to 30 in good health and CMV-seropositive. The CDR3 protein is CASSLSSGGRYTGELFF. The sequenced DNA: TGTGCCAGCAGCTTGAGTAGCGGGGGGCGATACACCGGGGAGCTGTTTTTT.